The rows below give T cell receptor beta chains drawn from one sample of a study of cytomegalovirus exposure and HLA in healthy donors. The protocol was immunoSEQ multiplex PCR, while the TCRdb copy is restricted to in-frame clones and leaves out a portion. Of around 170,000 clones in the sample, more than 65% were seen once. Sequencing input: PBMCs. These receptors were collected from a woman aged 25-40 years in good health and CMV-seropositive. Each CDR3 is given with its conserved first and last residue. Each record gives: D gene, V gene, clone size, J gene, CDR3 protein, CDR3 DNA. D genes are given only for firm matches. Some rows have no size entry. The others give once, few or many, or a class for an expanded clone.

>NA|TRBV25-1|once|TRBJ1-1
CASSRQGSGAEAFF
TGTGCCAGCAGTCGTCAGGGTTCAGGGGCTGAAGCTTTCTTT
>NA|TRBV7-9|NA|TRBJ1-5
CASSPEGYSNQPQHF
TGTGCCAGCAGCCCGGAGGGATATAGCAATCAGCCCCAGCATTTT
>NA|TRBV2|once|TRBJ2-7
CASSEALWLVGNTYEQYF
TGTGCCAGCAGTGAAGCGCTGTGGCTAGTCGGGAACACCTACGAGCAGTACTTC
>NA|TRBV2|many|TRBJ1-1
CATKPRPQGEAEAFF
TGTGCCACCAAGCCAAGACCACAGGGAGAGGCTGAAGCTTTCTTT
>NA|TRBV9|NA|TRBJ1-2
CASSVAAAEGGYTF
TGTGCCAGCAGCGTAGCGGCGGCGGAGGGGGGCTACACCTTC
>TRBD1|TRBV28|few|TRBJ2-3
CASLTRRGQEKTDTQYF
TGTGCCAGCCTAACGAGAAGGGGACAGGAAAAAACAGATACGCAGTATTTT
>TRBD1|TRBV4-2|NA|TRBJ2-3
CASSQLGQGGTHTDTQYF
TGTGCCAGCAGCCAACTCGGACAGGGGGGGACACACACAGATACGCAGTATTTT
>NA|TRBV18|NA|TRBJ1-1
CASSPIRTQQAHTEAFF
TGTGCCAGCTCACCAATCCGGACGCAACAGGCGCACACTGAAGCTTTCTTT
>NA|TRBV10-3|NA|TRBJ2-7
CAISGAASLTYEQYF
TGTGCCATCAGTGGGGCAGCCAGTTTAACCTACGAGCAGTACTTC
>NA|TRBV6-5|NA|TRBJ2-1
CASSYRGNEQFF
TGTGCCAGCAGTTATAGGGGTAATGAGCAGTTCTTC
>NA|TRBV7-9|NA|TRBJ1-4
CASSFAGDGAANEKLFF
TGTGCCAGCAGCTTCGCAGGGGACGGGGCAGCTAATGAAAAACTGTTTTTT
>TRBD2|TRBV19|NA|TRBJ2-1
CASSKPGGGAYNEQFF
TGTGCCAGTAGCAAACCCGGCGGGGGGGCCTACAATGAGCAGTTCTTC
>TRBD1|TRBV7-2|NA|TRBJ1-2
CASSRQGYGYTF
TGTGCCAGCAGCCGACAGGGCTATGGCTACACCTTC
>TRBD2|TRBV7-2|once|TRBJ2-3
CASSFSSGGTTDTQYF
TGTGCCAGCAGCTTCTCTAGCGGGGGAACCACAGATACGCAGTATTTT
>NA|TRBV20-1|few|TRBJ2-7
CSGTESDEQYF
TGCAGTGGGACAGAATCCGACGAGCAGTACTTC
>NA|TRBV6-6|NA|TRBJ2-7
CASSYDPTRGAEQYF
TGTGCCAGCAGTTACGACCCCACCCGGGGTGCCGAGCAGTACTTC